This TCR beta chain was observed in a study of T cells in Graves' hyperthyroidism and ophthalmopathy. Ophthalmopathy patients had Clinical Activity Score at least 3, NOSPECS grade at least 4, duration under 3 months. Together with thyroid ultrasound, orbital computed tomography, serum thyroxine and TRAb, clinical symptoms were used for diagnoses. RNA transcripts were the template for amplifying TCR beta CDR3 regions. Primed by the HTBI set, a first-round RT-PCR was run on the TCR CDR3. TCRdb called the multiplex PCR reads again in MiXCR, with one record for every CDR3 protein. This repertoire shows 500,000 to 550,000 distinct CDR3 sequences, 20% found once; its top ten account for roughly 47%. The CDR3 loop spans 15 amino acids. V was pared by 6 bases and J by 4 bases, with 10 bases of the junction left unmatched. The germline gives CDR1 LGHDT, CDR2 YNNKEL (reference sequence). Study-level points and caveats: The model anticipated ophthalmopathy a median approximately 6.6 months pre-onset. Most thyroid clonotypes that were expanded above 0.001 also turned up in blood.

There are a few counts of this clonotype. No antigen is known for it. The chain is built from TRBV3-1 and TRBJ1-2; TRBD1 agrees at 8 bases. This sequence was found in a man between 40 and 49 years old with Graves' ophthalmopathy. The sample taken for sequencing was blood. CDR3 sequence: CASSGGQGRGYGYTF. The CDR3 DNA reads TGTGCCAGCAGTGGTGGACAGGGTCGGGGCTATGGCTACACCTTC.